This T cell receptor (beta chain) was identified in a study of cytomegalovirus exposure and HLA in healthy donors. V lost 8 bases to trimming and J lost 6 bases; unmatched junction nucleotides: 0. The germline gives CDR1 GTSNPN, CDR2 SVGIG (reference sequence). The CDR3 has 10 residues. A note on this clone: Its antigen is as yet unknown.

General study findings and limits: Reportedly, fewer N-insertions than the roughly 700-donor mean appeared in an Asian-associated ancestry cluster in a later analysis. The dataset shows that most TCR sequences were rare, while some public TCRs occurred in many donors. What TCR beta sequences reportedly achieved was accurate prediction of HLA-A and HLA-B alleles in most subjects.

Primers for the PCR totalled 60 Vbeta and 13 Jbeta. Libraries were prepared by immunoSEQ multiplex PCR; TCRdb keeps only in-frame clonotypes and omits some of them. This table holds under 200,000 clones, over 70% found once. The chain couples TRBV30 to TRBJ1-1; the match to TRBD1 covers 10 bases. The clonotype comes from a female donor in good health and CMV-seronegative. The sequenced sample consisted of PBMCs. The CDR3: CAGTGAEAFF. The DNA of the CDR3 is TGTGCCGGGACAGGGGCTGAAGCTTTCTTT.